These 19 T cell receptor beta chains share one sample of origin, sequenced in a study of naive and memory T cell subsets (dated 2017 in TCRdb). The library was made by UMI-ligation and nested PCR. These reads were obtained on an Illumina MiSeq. The ligated cDNA was amplified by four rounds of PCR, in which nested alpha and beta constant region primers were used together with the SP2 primer. The public reads were quality trimmed at Q25 with fastp and then assembled into clones with MiXCR by TCRdb, keeping productive beta chains. For every CDR3 protein sequence, its rows merge into one entry that carries the most common genes and DNA. Present in this sample are over 11,000 distinct CDR3 sequences, around 5.5% of which were seen just once. In total, the top ten clones hold roughly 7.7% of the sample. The sample's treatment or condition label, decoded: skin biopsy from PPD injection site in Mantoux-positive individual. The study described a robust, sensitive protocol for amplifying, sequencing and analyzing TCRs, using 3' ligation of a UMI-containing oligonucleotide to TCR cDNA.

This material consisted of skin, taken from a tuberculin skin test site. The receptors here all came from an adult in good health.

The chain joins TRBV7-2 to TRBJ1-2; TRBD1 matches 8 bases. The CDR3 sequence is 16 residues long. Germline V gene data show CDR1 as SGHTA and CDR2 as FQGNSA. V was clipped by 5 bases and J by 0 bases; unmatched bases: 8. In DNA form, the CDR3 reads TGTGCCAGCAGCAACGGACAGGGCTCCTCTAACTATGGCTACACCTTC. It translates to CASSNGQGSSNYGYTF.

Many counts were recorded for this clonotype. The V call is TRBV6-2 or TRBV6-3, the J call TRBJ2-3; D may be TRBD2 (5 bases). The V gene lost 7 bases and the J gene lost 1 base, with 12 bases spanning the gap. CDR3 length: 14 residues. Germline values: CDR1 MNHEY, CDR2 SVGEGT. The chain's CDR3 is CASNKDGGTDTQYF. CDR3 DNA: TGTGCCAGCAACAAGGACGGGGGCACAGATACGCAGTATTTT.

This clonotype was found many times. This rearrangement joins TRBV5-1 to TRBJ2-2, with D uncertain. V lost 4 bases and J 1 base, leaving 11 bases between the germline ends. There are 15 residues in the CDR3. Germline CDR1 reads SGHRS; CDR2 reads YFSETQ. Here the CDR3 reads CASSTMTGNTGELFF. The CDR3 bases are TGCGCCAGCAGCACAATGACCGGGAACACCGGGGAGCTGTTTTTT. Variable domain in full (rest from reference TRBV5-1 and TRBJ2-2): KAGVTQTPRYLIKTRGQQVTLSCSPISGHRSVSWYQQTPGQGLQFLFEYFSETQRNKGNFPGRFSGRQFSNSRSEMNVSTLELGDSALYLCASSTMTGNTGELFFGEGSRLTVL.

This clonotype is termed medium-sized. The chain couples TRBV20-1 to TRBJ2-1; 11 bases line up with TRBD2. This CDR3 region has 15 residues. Germline CDR1 is DFQATT and CDR2 is SNEGSKA (reference sequence). V lost 5 bases, J lost 7 bases, and 10 bases stayed unmatched. The CDR3 here is CSAPELAGAPNEQFF. As DNA, the CDR3 is TGCAGTGCTCCGGAACTAGCGGGGGCCCCAAATGAGCAGTTCTTC.

This clonotype is medium-sized (0.01 to 0.1%) by share. The chain uses TRBV12-3 or TRBV12-4 and TRBJ1-5; D gene uncertain. Trimming stripped 6 bases from V and 4 bases from J, with 13 bases between. CDR3 size: 14 residues. The CDR3 is CASSPASRNQPQHF. The DNA for the CDR3 is TGTGCCAGCAGCCCGGCCTCCCGAAATCAGCCCCAGCATTTT.

Many counts were recorded for this clonotype. The chain carries TRBV7-3 and TRBJ2-3; 9 bases are a match to TRBD1. The CDR3 is 16 amino acids. The germline CDR1 and CDR2 sequences are SGHTA and FQGTGA. V gave up 5 bases and J gave up 5 bases; unmatched junction bases: 11. The CDR3 reads CASSPTGGGSRDTQYF. In nucleotides, the CDR3 is TGTGCCAGCAGCCCGACAGGGGGGGGGTCGAGAGATACGCAGTATTTT.

This clonotype was recorded a few times. This chain joins TRBV3-1 and TRBJ1-3; D possibly corresponds to TRBD1 (6 bases). The V end lost 7 bases, the J end lost 2 bases, and 12 bases lay between the germline ends. The CDR3 is 14 amino acids. CDR1 is LGHDT, CDR2 YNNKEL, per germline (reference sequence). The CDR3 DNA sequence: TGTGCCAGCAACACAGGGTCAGCTGGAAACACCATATATTTT. Its translation: CASNTGSAGNTIYF.

Concerning this clonotype itself: This sequence may be a read error, since a much larger clone differs from it by one base. V gene TRBV12-3 or TRBV12-4 combines with J gene TRBJ1-2; TRBD1 aligns across 7 bases. V lost 1 base and J lost 5; bases outside the gene matches: 1. This CDR3 comprises 13 residues. CDR3 nucleotides: TGTGCCAGCAGTTTAGGGGACAGATATGGCTACACCTTC. Translation: CASSLGDRYGYTF.

This clonotype was observed at least ten times. V gene TRBV6-2 or TRBV6-3 combines with J gene TRBJ2-7; D may be TRBD2 (5 bases). The V gene lost 4 bases and the J gene lost 5 bases, with 9 bases spanning the gap. CDR1 is MNHEY and CDR2 is SVGEGT in the germline V gene. This CDR3 is built from 12 residues. The CDR3 is CASSFYGDEQYF. The CDR3 region has the DNA TGTGCCAGCAGTTTTTACGGGGACGAGCAGTACTTC.

Many counts were recorded for this clonotype. V gene TRBV7-2 combines with J gene TRBJ2-6; D tentatively reads TRBD1 or TRBD2 (6 bases each). Germline CDR1 reads SGHTA; CDR2 reads FQGNSA. The CDR3 consists of 17 residues. The V end was cut by 1 base, the J end by 4 bases, with 14 bases between. In DNA, the CDR3 is TGTGCCAGCAGCTTAGGGTTCTGGGGGGCCGGGGCCAACGTCCTGACTTTC. Its protein is CASSLGFWGAGANVLTF.

This clonotype came up many times. The rearrangement uses TRBV7-2 and TRBJ2-7; no firm D call. This CDR3 is 12 amino acids long. Trimming shortened V by 5 bases and J by 5 bases, and 10 bases separated the two germline ends. Germline V gives CDR1 SGHTA, CDR2 FQGNSA. CDR3: CASSLNRHEQYF. The CDR3 DNA is TGTGCCAGCAGCCTCAATAGACACGAGCAGTACTTC.

The CDR3 DNA follows: TGTGCCAGCAGCTTCAACACAGGACGAGCTAACTATGGCTACACCTTC. Amino acid sequence: CASSFNTGRANYGYTF. This chain uses TRBV6-2 or TRBV6-3 with TRBJ1-2; weak D call: TRBD1 (5 bases). This CDR3 spans 16 amino acids. V was cut by 6 bases and J by 0 bases, with 17 bases left in between. Per the germline V gene, CDR1 is MNHEY and CDR2 is SVGEGT.

The chain couples TRBV18 to TRBJ1-2, with D maybe TRBD1 (5 bases). V lost 0 bases and J 5 bases, leaving 16 bases between the germline ends. Germline V lookup: CDR1 KGHSH, CDR2 LQKENI. The CDR3 is 16 amino acids. Written as DNA, the CDR3 is TGTGCCAGCTCACCACCGCTACGGGGGAGAGGGTATGGCTACACCTTC. Translating it yields CASSPPLRGRGYGYTF.

The table lists this clonotype with many counts. The rearrangement uses TRBV29-1 and TRBJ1-2, with 11 bases fitting TRBD1. J lost 8 bases, V lost 6 bases, and 11 bases had no gene match. Looked up from germline, CDR1 is SQVTM and CDR2 is ANQGSEA. There are 14 residues in the CDR3. The CDR3 region is CSVDFSGQGDGYTF. CDR3 in DNA: TGCAGCGTGGACTTCTCGGGACAGGGGGACGGCTACACCTTC.

This clonotype was picked up many times. This sequence joins TRBV28 and TRBJ1-5, with a possible D match to TRBD1 (6 bases). V was clipped by 5 bases and J by 2 bases, with 10 bases between them. The CDR3 spans 14 residues. Germline CDR1 is MDHEN and CDR2 is SYDVKM. CDR3 nucleotides: TGTGCCAGCAGTACTGCAGGGGGCAATCAGCCCCAGCATTTT. Residues: CASSTAGGNQPQHF.

This clonotype was seen repeatedly, ten times or more. The V and J genes are TRBV29-1 and TRBJ1-1, with D maybe TRBD1 (5 bases). There are 13 residues in the CDR3. Germline V gene sequence: CDR1 SQVTM, CDR2 ANQGSEA. Trimming left V 3 bases short and J 0 bases short, with 8 bases between. The DNA of the CDR3 is TGCAGCGTTGAGCGGGGGGTGAACACTGAAGCTTTCTTT. Protein: CSVERGVNTEAFF. Complete variable domain (other parts from reference TRBV29-1 and TRBJ1-1): SAVISQKPSRDICQRGTSLTIQCQVDSQVTMMFWYRQQPGQSLTLIATANQGSEATYESGFVIDKFPISRPNLTFSTLTVSNMSPEDSSIYLCSVERGVNTEAFFGQGTRLTVV.

This clonotype has more than one count but fewer than ten. One base away lies a much larger clone, so this may be a sequencing read error. The chain has TRBV12-3 or TRBV12-4 and TRBJ2-5; 11 bases map to TRBD2. The CDR3 has 15 residues. V was pared by 3 bases and J by 5 bases, with 5 bases of the junction left unmatched. The CDR3 DNA reads TGTGCCAGCAGTTTCGTAGCGGGGGGGCTGGAGACCCAGTACTTC. Translating gives CASSFVAGGLETQYF.

This clonotype was recorded many times. The chain carries TRBV6-2 or TRBV6-3 and TRBJ1-2; a weak D match, TRBD1 (5 bases). The length of the CDR3 is 14 residues. Looked up from germline, CDR1 is MNHEY and CDR2 is SVGEGT. The ends were cut back, 6 bases at V and 4 bases at J, with 15 bases in the middle. The CDR3 bases are TGTGCCAGCAGCCCCCGCGCAGGGAGCTATGGCTACACCTTC. Its translation is CASSPRAGSYGYTF.

This clonotype was found many times. The chain has TRBV28 and TRBJ1-5; tentatively, D is TRBD1 (6 bases). The CDR3 covers 15 residues. Germline CDR1 and CDR2: MDHEN and SYDVKM. Trimming removed 7 bases at V and 2 bases at J, with 15 bases between. CDR3 bases: TGTGCCAGCAACCTAAAGGGGGGACGCAATCAGCCCCAGCATTTT. Its protein product is CASNLKGGRNQPQHF.